This T cell receptor (beta chain) was found in a study of blood T cells in healthy people across ages. Study-level findings and limits: Long-lived donors carried more naive CD4+ cells and greater diversity than aged donors. Naive and antigen-experienced cells were not separated, limiting conclusive comparison. TCR beta diversity was tightly associated with the proportion of naive T cells.

A remark on this clonotype: Its antigen is unknown.

Combining a sample-barcoded 5' primer with a J-beta primer mix, a second PCR ran for roughly 7 to 12 cycles. TCRdb used MiXCR to reprocess the 5' RACE reads, holding one entry per CDR3 protein. The table shows approximately 1,100,000 distinct CDR3 sequences, with over 35% occurring only once. The germline V gene has CDR1 SGDLS and CDR2 YYNGEE. The CDR3 is 15 residues long. Trimming removed 0 bases from V and 11 bases from J, with 20 bases in between. J is TRBJ2-5 and V is TRBV9; D perhaps matches TRBD2 (6 bases). The sample consisted of blood. The TCR comes from a woman aged 55-69 years in good health. The CDR3, as DNA: TGTGCCAGCAGCGTAGATGAGGAGGGCTCCCTCCCGCAGTACTTC. Translated, it gives CASSVDEEGSLPQYF.